Listed here are 18 T cell receptor beta chains from one sample, sequenced in a study of CD8+ T cells in alopecia areata. As the sequencing template, cDNA was produced by extracting RNA and reverse transcribing it. The assay was immunoSEQ multiplex PCR, and TCRdb's table has in-frame clones only and misses some. The table shows 200,000 to 250,000 clones, with more than 45% occurring only once. Treatment in this sample: oral pan-JAK inhibitor, 5-10 mg twice daily. The sample was CD4+ T cells sorted from blood, taken at week 4, from a patient treated with tofacitinib. The receptors originated from a human donor with alopecia areata.

The chain joins TRBV27 to TRBJ2-7; 7 nucleotides match TRBD2. With 3 bases clipped from V and 0 bases from J, the junction kept 5 bases outside the gene matches. CDR3 size: 15 residues. CDR1 MNHEY and CDR2 SMNVEV come from the germline V gene (reference sequence). The CDR3 sequence: CASSLGGRSSYEQYF. CDR3 nucleotide sequence: TGTGCCAGCAGTTTGGGGGGGAGGAGCTCCTACGAGCAGTACTTC.

The V call is TRBV5-1, the J call TRBJ2-7; the D gene could be TRBD1 or TRBD2 (5 bases each). Germline V CDR1 and CDR2: SGHRS, YFSETQ. Deletions cut 0 bases from V and 2 bases from J, with 18 bases between. This CDR3 contains 17 residues. CDR3 DNA: TGCGCCAGCAGCTTGGATATATCTTGGGACGGAACCTACGAGCAGTACTTC. This translates into CASSLDISWDGTYEQYF.

The chain employs TRBV29-1 and TRBJ2-7; TRBD1 agrees at 9 bases. The J segment lost 2 bases and the V segment lost 7 bases, leaving 6 bases of the junction unmatched. CDR1 and CDR2 (germline): SQVTM, ANQGSEA. The length of the CDR3 is 13 residues. CDR3: CSGGQGRAYEQYF. DNA for the CDR3: TGCAGCGGCGGACAGGGGAGGGCCTACGAGCAGTACTTC.

The chain recombines TRBV30 with TRBJ2-5; 15 bases are shared with TRBD2. V trimming: 2 bases; J trimming: 2 bases; junction bases outside the gene matches: 3. Germline CDR1 GTSNPN, CDR2 SVGIG (reference sequence). This CDR3 region has 16 residues. CDR3 residues: CAWSSGLAGGQETQYF. CDR3 bases: TGTGCCTGGAGTTCGGGACTAGCGGGGGGTCAAGAGACCCAGTACTTC.

This clone was seen a single time. The chain joins TRBV2 to TRBJ2-3; D not certain. CDR1 is SNHLY and CDR2 is FYNNEI in the germline V gene. Trimming took off 5 bases at V and 4 bases at J, with 13 bases between the two ends. CDR3 size: 14 residues. This chain's CDR3 is CASSLRPNSDTQYF. The CDR3, as DNA: TGTGCCAGCAGTCTACGACCGAATTCAGATACGCAGTATTTT. The complete variable domain, with remaining parts taken from reference TRBV2 and TRBJ2-3, reads EPEVTQTPSHQVTQMGQEVILRCVPISNHLYFYWYRQILGQKVEFLVSFYNNEISEKSEIFDDQFSVERPDGSNFTLKIRSTKLEDSAMYFCASSLRPNSDTQYFGPGTRLTVL.

The chain carries TRBV4-1 and TRBJ2-1; D unresolved. Germline V gene sequence: CDR1 MGHRA, CDR2 YSYEKL. The ends were cut back, 4 bases at V and 0 bases at J, with 10 bases in the middle. The CDR3 consists of 15 residues. The CDR3 sequence: CASSRLASSYNEQFF. In nucleotides, the CDR3 is TGCGCCAGCAGCCGTCTGGCCAGCTCCTACAATGAGCAGTTCTTC.

The chain is built from TRBV6-1 and TRBJ1-2; D unresolved. Trimming left V 0 bases short and J 6 bases short, with 8 bases between. The CDR3 covers 13 residues. Germline CDR1 and CDR2: MNHNS and SASEGT. CDR3 protein: CASSEAAKDGYTF. The DNA for the CDR3 is TGTGCCAGCAGTGAAGCTGCTAAGGATGGCTACACCTTC.

This rearrangement joins TRBV25-1 to TRBJ1-5, with D perhaps matching TRBD1 (5 bases). The V end was cut by 6 bases, the J end by 2 bases, with 11 bases between. This CDR3 has 14 amino acids. The germline V gene has CDR1 MGHDK and CDR2 SYGVNS. The CDR3 region is CASSPGGGNQPQHF. The CDR3 DNA reads as TGTGCCAGCAGCCCGGGGGGTGGCAATCAGCCCCAGCATTTT.

The chain joins TRBV5-1 to TRBJ2-3; 9 nucleotides match TRBD1. The trim removed 4 bases at V and 2 bases at J, leaving 8 bases unmatched. The germline V gene encodes CDR1 SGHRS and CDR2 YFSETQ. The CDR3 consists of 16 residues. CDR3: CASSNGQGPITDTQYF. For the CDR3, the DNA is TGCGCCAGCAGCAACGGACAGGGGCCTATCACAGATACGCAGTATTTT.

The V gene is TRBV7-2, the J gene TRBJ2-7; TRBD1 or TRBD2 may be the D gene (5 bases each). CDR1 and CDR2 (germline): SGHTA, FQGNSA. Trimming left V 6 bases short and J 6 bases short, with 18 bases between. This CDR3 is built from 14 residues. The CDR3 protein is CASRATGRGVEQYF. The CDR3 DNA sequence: TGTGCCAGCAGGGCCACCGGACGAGGGGTCGAGCAGTACTTC.

The chain links TRBV5-1 to TRBJ2-4; D assignment may be TRBD1 or TRBD2 (5 bases each). V gave up 0 bases and J gave up 7 bases, with 11 bases separating them. Germline CDR1 is SGHRS and CDR2 is YFSETQ. The CDR3 sequence is 14 residues long. The CDR3 DNA follows: TGCGCCAGCAGCTTGGAGGGACCGCGGAACATTCAGTACTTC. Translating it yields CASSLEGPRNIQYF.

This clone was counted a few times. The chain is built from TRBV7-6 and TRBJ2-5, with 7 bases fitting TRBD2. The V segment lost 5 bases and the J segment 5 bases; nucleotides outside the gene matches: 8. Germline-derived CDR1 and CDR2 are SGHVS and FNYEAQ. This CDR3 is 14 amino acids long. For the CDR3, the DNA is TGTGCCAGCAGCCCTCGCGGGGGAGTTGAGACCCAGTACTTC. Its translation is CASSPRGGVETQYF.

The chain couples TRBV29-1 to TRBJ2-7, with D unclear. Trimming shortened V by 2 bases and J by 2 bases, and 7 bases separated the two germline ends. CDR3 length: 12 amino acids. Per the germline V gene, CDR1 is SQVTM and CDR2 is ANQGSEA. The chain's CDR3 is CSVEPGPYEQYF. CDR3 coding DNA: TGCAGCGTTGAACCGGGCCCCTACGAGCAGTACTTC.

In the case of this clone: The identical CDR3 is also encoded by other nucleotide sequences in the sample. V is TRBV7-2 and J is TRBJ1-1, with unresolved D. Germline V gives CDR1 SGHTA, CDR2 FQGNSA. The V end was cut by 1 base, the J end by 10 bases, with 10 bases between. CDR3 length: 12 residues. CDR3 in DNA: TGTGCCAGCAGCTTAGGGCAGCAACTAGCTTTCTTT. This gives the protein CASSLGQQLAFF.

This chain connects TRBV30 to TRBJ2-3; D is undetermined. With 1 base removed from V and 6 bases from J, the gap between germline ends came to 8 bases. The CDR3 length is 12 residues. In germline, CDR1 is GTSNPN, CDR2 SVGIG (reference sequence). The CDR3 DNA reads as TGTGCCTGGAGTGGCCTCGGGGATACGCAGTATTTT. Its translation is CAWSGLGDTQYF.

V usage is TRBV30 and J usage is TRBJ2-3; no clear D. This CDR3 has 13 amino acids. Trimming left V 4 bases short and J 6 bases short, with 14 bases between. Germline CDR1 reads GTSNPN; CDR2 reads SVGIG (reference sequence). DNA of the CDR3: TGTGCCTGGAAGGTTACCCTTGGCGATACGCAGTATTTT. Its translation is CAWKVTLGDTQYF. Full variable domain (remainder filled in from reference TRBV30 and TRBJ2-3): SQTIHQWPATLVQPVGSPLSLECTVEGTSNPNLYWYRQAAGRGLQLLFYSVGIGQISSEVPQNLSASRPQDRQFILSSKKLLLSDSGFYLCAWKVTLGDTQYFGPGTRLTVL.

The gene calls are TRBV5-1 and TRBJ2-7; the D is unclear. The germline V and J ends were trimmed by 4 bases and 1 base, with 9 bases remaining between them. Germline V gene lookup returns CDR1 SGHRS and CDR2 YFSETQ. This CDR3 spans 13 amino acids. The CDR3 DNA reads as TGCGCCAGCAGCCACGGAGAGTCCTACGAGCAGTACTTC. It yields the protein CASSHGESYEQYF.

This chain connects TRBV15 to TRBJ1-1; D is possibly TRBD1 (5 bases). Germline V lookup: CDR1 LNHNV, CDR2 YYDKDF (reference sequence). V dropped 3 bases and J dropped 2 bases, with 13 bases sitting between them. The length of the CDR3 is 15 residues. Here the CDR3 reads CATSSLSRENTEAFF. The CDR3 region has the DNA TGTGCCACCAGCAGTTTGTCCAGGGAAAACACTGAAGCTTTCTTT.